This entry lists 18 T cell receptor beta chains sequenced from one sample in a study of PD-1 blockade in mismatch repair-deficient tumors. TCRdb's copy holds only in-frame clones and misses some; the assay was immunoSEQ multiplex PCR. The repertoire consists of about 100,000 clones, with 82% occurring once and the leading ten covering around 6.5%. This sample comprised peripheral blood, obtained 35 to 37 weeks after starting pembrolizumab. These TCRs come from an adult with mismatch repair-deficient cancer.

This chain links TRBV30 with TRBJ2-1, with 10 bases that match TRBD2. The CDR3 loop spans 15 amino acids. V lost 5 bases and J lost 0; bases outside the gene matches: 4. Germline V gene data show CDR1 as GTSNPN and CDR2 as SVGIG (reference sequence). The CDR3 protein is CAWSSGGSSYNEQFF. DNA of the CDR3: TGTGCCTGGTCTAGCGGGGGAAGCTCCTACAATGAGCAGTTCTTC. Looking up the rest from reference TRBV30 and TRBJ2-1 gives the full variable domain: SQTIHQWPATLVQPVGSPLSLECTVEGTSNPNLYWYRQAAGRGLQLLFYSVGIGQISSEVPQNLSASRPQDRQFILSSKKLLLSDSGFYLCAWSSGGSSYNEQFFGPGTRLTVL.

CDR3: CASSSTYEQYF. For the CDR3, the DNA is TGTGCCAGCAGCTCGACCTACGAGCAGTACTTC. The rearrangement links TRBV5-4 to TRBJ2-7; the D is unclear. The CDR3 runs to 11 residues. Germline V gives CDR1 SGHNT, CDR2 YYREEE (reference sequence). The ends were cut back, 3 bases at V and 2 bases at J, with 3 bases in the middle.

The genes are TRBV5-1 and TRBJ1-2; tentative D call: TRBD1 (5 bases). The CDR3 runs to 12 residues. The V and J ends lost 7 bases and 7 bases respectively, with 14 bases between them. Germline CDR1 is SGHRS and CDR2 is YFSETQ. The CDR3 DNA follows: TGCGCCAGCCAAGGGACCGAGGGTGGCTACACCTTC. This encodes CASQGTEGGYTF.

The J gene is TRBJ2-1, the V gene TRBV29-1, with TRBD1 as a possible D gene (5 bases). Germline V CDR1 and CDR2: SQVTM, ANQGSEA. V was clipped by 6 bases and J by 6 bases, with 9 bases between them. This CDR3 region has 11 residues. Written as DNA, the CDR3 is TGCAGCGTCAAAGGGGTCAATGAGCAGTTCTTC. It codes for CSVKGVNEQFF.

The rearrangement uses TRBV4-1 and TRBJ2-2, with D perhaps assigned TRBD1 or TRBD2 (6 bases each). The CDR3 is 16 amino acids. Germline V gene sequence: CDR1 MGHRA, CDR2 YSYEKL. V lost 1 base and J 3 bases, leaving 12 bases between the germline ends. Here the CDR3 reads CASSQGGAGYTGELFF. Written as DNA, the CDR3 is TGCGCCAGCAGCCAAGGGGGGGCGGGTTACACCGGGGAGCTGTTTTTT.

The CDR3 nucleotides are TGTGCCAGCTCACCAGGGAGGGACCAGCCCCAGCATTTT. Its translation is CASSPGRDQPQHF. The chain carries TRBV18 and TRBJ1-5, with D possibly TRBD1 on 5 matching bases. This CDR3 is built from 13 residues. Germline V CDR1 and CDR2: KGHSH, LQKENI. Trimming removed 2 bases from V and 7 bases from J, with 9 bases in between.

CDR3 nucleotides: TGCGCCAGCAGTATTTTCGGGGTGGATGAAAAACTGTTTTTT. Its translation is CASSIFGVDEKLFF. The rearrangement links TRBV5-1 to TRBJ1-4; D unresolved. The CDR3 covers 14 residues. Trimming took off 5 bases at V and 6 bases at J, with 14 bases between the two ends. Per the germline V gene, CDR1 is SGHRS and CDR2 is YFSETQ.

In its sample, this clone was seen once. The rearrangement joins TRBV25-1 to TRBJ2-1; D may be TRBD2 (5 bases). There are 13 residues in the CDR3. Germline CDR1 MGHDK, CDR2 SYGVNS. V lost 4 bases and J 3 bases, leaving 7 bases between the germline ends. For the CDR3, the DNA is TGTGCCAGCAGTGGGACTTTCTACAATGAGCAGTTCTTC. It codes for CASSGTFYNEQFF. Full variable domain (remainder filled in from reference TRBV25-1 and TRBJ2-1): EADIYQTPRYLVIGTGKKITLECSQTMGHDKMYWYQQDPGMELHLIHYSYGVNSTEKGDLSSESTVSRIRTEHFPLTLESARPSHTSQYLCASSGTFYNEQFFGPGTRLTVL.

The chain joins TRBV27 to TRBJ2-1, with 7 positions matching TRBD1. This CDR3 is 15 amino acids long. V dropped 3 bases and J dropped 4; count of bases not matched to a gene: 6. Germline V lookup: CDR1 MNHEY, CDR2 SMNVEV (reference sequence). CDR3 in amino acids: CASSFRGTAYNEQFF. CDR3 bases: TGTGCCAGCAGTTTTAGAGGGACAGCTTACAATGAGCAGTTCTTC.

The rearrangement links TRBV18 to TRBJ2-7; 8 nucleotides match TRBD2. Germline loops: CDR1 KGHSH, CDR2 LQKENI. The CDR3 covers 16 residues. Germline trimming cut 2 bases from V and 6 bases from J; bases unmatched to any gene: 12. CDR3 sequence reads: CASSPTAGTSFGEQYF. In nucleotides, the CDR3 is TGTGCCAGCTCACCAACAGCAGGGACTAGTTTTGGCGAGCAGTACTTC. The variable domain in full, with the rest retrieved from reference TRBV18 and TRBJ2-7, is NAGVMQNPRHLVRRRGQEARLRCSPMKGHSHVYWYRQLPEEGLKFMVYLQKENIIDESGMPKERFSAEFPKEGPSILRIQQVVRGDSAAYFCASSPTAGTSFGEQYFGPGTRLTVT.

The chain uses TRBV6-5 and TRBJ1-1; the D is unclear. The CDR3 is 11 residues long. Germline loops: CDR1 MNHEY, CDR2 SVGAGI. Trimming cost V 2 bases and J 9 bases, with 7 bases left between them. The CDR3 spells CASSYKLQAFF. CDR3 DNA sequence: TGTGCCAGCAGTTACAAACTCCAAGCTTTCTTT.

The chain's CDR3 is CASSARGGDEKLFF. The DNA for the CDR3 is TGTGCCAGTAGCGCGCGGGGCGGCGATGAAAAACTGTTTTTT. This chain joins TRBV19 and TRBJ1-4; D may be TRBD1 (5 bases). Germline CDR1 LNHDA, CDR2 SQIVND (reference sequence). The CDR3 is 14 residues long. V lost 6 bases to trimming and J lost 6 bases, with 14 bases between them.

This chain links TRBV16 with TRBJ2-2; D remains unclear. The germline V gene encodes CDR1 KGHSY and CDR2 FQNENV. The CDR3 is made up of 13 amino acids. The ends were cut back, 1 base at V and 6 bases at J, with 6 bases in the middle. CDR3 DNA sequence: TGTGCCAGCAGCCAATTTCACCCCGGGGAGCTGTTTTTT. This encodes CASSQFHPGELFF.

The V call is TRBV6-6, the J call TRBJ2-7, with 10 nucleotides matching TRBD1. Germline V gene sequence: CDR1 MNHNY, CDR2 SVGAGI (reference sequence). The CDR3 sequence is 16 residues long. J was trimmed by 3 bases and V by 6 bases; bases with no gene match: 11. This CDR3 reads CASSSRPRDRGYEQYF. The CDR3 nucleotides read TGTGCCAGCAGCAGCAGACCACGGGACAGGGGCTACGAGCAGTACTTC.

This clone was seen only once. This chain links TRBV9 with TRBJ1-4; D uncertain. This CDR3 spans 13 amino acids. Trimming cost V 2 bases and J 5 bases, with 7 bases left between them. CDR1 SGDLS and CDR2 YYNGEE come from the germline V gene. The CDR3 DNA follows: TGTGCCAGCAGCGTCATGGACAATGAAAAACTGTTTTTT. This translates into CASSVMDNEKLFF.

V usage is TRBV6-5 and J usage is TRBJ2-7; weak D call: TRBD2 (6 bases). V gave up 1 base and J gave up 7 bases, with 11 bases separating them. The CDR3 contains 13 residues. CDR1 and CDR2 from the germline V gene are MNHEY and SVGAGI. DNA of the CDR3: TGTGCCAGCAGTTACTTGGAGGGGCAGGAGCAGTACTTC. This codes for CASSYLEGQEQYF.

This clone was detected a few times. The J gene is TRBJ2-3, the V gene TRBV9, with D maybe TRBD2 (5 bases). CDR3 length: 15 residues. Trimming stripped 3 bases from V and 2 bases from J, with 13 bases between. CDR1 is SGDLS, CDR2 YYNGEE, per germline. CDR3 in amino acids: CASSAGFSTTDTQYF. The CDR3 DNA is TGTGCCAGCAGCGCGGGATTCTCTACCACAGATACGCAGTATTTT.

The V call is TRBV9, the J call TRBJ2-5; 13 bases line up with TRBD2. This CDR3 has 16 amino acids. Losses at the gene ends were 1 base for V and 4 bases for J; bases not matched to a gene: 4. The germline gives CDR1 SGDLS, CDR2 YYNGEE. In nucleotides, the CDR3 is TGTGCCAGCAGCGTACCCGGACTAGCGGGAGTAGAGACCCAGTACTTC. It yields the protein CASSVPGLAGVETQYF.